This entry concerns a single T cell receptor beta chain. The data stem from a study of blood T cell repertoires in COVID-19. About the study: In each case, the material was cDNA or gDNA derived from T cells, B-cell-depleted T cells, or PBMCs.

Trimming stripped 6 bases from V and 0 bases from J, with 9 bases between. This CDR3 comprises 14 residues. CDR1 and CDR2 from the germline V gene are LNHNV and YYDKDF (reference sequence). Clones were read by immunoSEQ multiplex PCR, and TCRdb kept only the in-frame ones, dropping some. The top ten clones hold more than 0.7% of a sample with about 420,000 clones, about 87% of them seen once. Sequencing was performed on peripheral blood. This rearrangement joins TRBV15 to TRBJ1-3, with D possibly TRBD1 on 6 matching bases. The TCR was taken from a young man with COVID-19, enrolled during active disease. CDR3 coding DNA: TGTGCCACCAGGCCGGGACACTCTGGAAACACCATATATTTT. Translated, it gives CATRPGHSGNTIYF.